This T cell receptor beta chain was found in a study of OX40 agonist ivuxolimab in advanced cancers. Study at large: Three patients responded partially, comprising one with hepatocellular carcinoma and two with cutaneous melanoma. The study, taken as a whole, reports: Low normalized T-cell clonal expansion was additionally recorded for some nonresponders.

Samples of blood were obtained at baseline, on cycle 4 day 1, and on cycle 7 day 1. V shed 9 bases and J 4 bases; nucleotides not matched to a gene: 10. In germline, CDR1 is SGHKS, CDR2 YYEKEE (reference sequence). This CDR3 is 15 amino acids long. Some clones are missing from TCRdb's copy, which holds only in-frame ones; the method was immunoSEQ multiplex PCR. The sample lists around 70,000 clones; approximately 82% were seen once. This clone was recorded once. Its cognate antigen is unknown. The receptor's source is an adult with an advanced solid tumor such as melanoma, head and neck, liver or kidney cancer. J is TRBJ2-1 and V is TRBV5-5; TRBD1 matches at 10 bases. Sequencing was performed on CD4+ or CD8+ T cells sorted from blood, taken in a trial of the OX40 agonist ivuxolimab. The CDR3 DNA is TGTGCCATTTCAGACCGGGACAGGGGATACAATGAGCAGTTCTTC. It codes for CAISDRDRGYNEQFF.